The 17 T cell receptor beta chains below come from one sample, sequenced in a study of blood T cell repertoires in COVID-19. Sequencing used immunoSEQ multiplex PCR; TCRdb keeps in-frame clones, though not all of them. Among over 150,000 clones listed, around 90% were seen once. The source material was PBMCs or T cells enriched from blood (not recorded which). These receptors were obtained from a woman aged 30 to 39 who had recovered from COVID-19.

The chain joins TRBV28 to TRBJ1-2; perhaps TRBD1 as D (6 bases). The CDR3 has 16 amino acids. V lost 3 bases and J lost 6, with 20 bases in between. CDR1 and CDR2 from the germline V gene are MDHEN and SYDVKM. The CDR3 DNA reads as TGTGCCAGCAGTTTTCAGGGCCAGGACAGATTCGATGGCTACACCTTC. Encoded protein: CASSFQGQDRFDGYTF.

The chain uses TRBV6-2 or TRBV6-3 and TRBJ2-2; 8 bases are a match to TRBD2. V was clipped by 7 bases and J by 2 bases; unmatched bases: 9. This CDR3 spans 16 amino acids. Germline CDR1 MNHEY, CDR2 SVGEGT. The DNA for the CDR3 is TGTGCCAGCACCCCGAGAGCGGGGGTTAACACCGGGGAGCTGTTTTTT. Translating gives CASTPRAGVNTGELFF.

The rearrangement uses TRBV30 and TRBJ1-1; D is unclear. V lost 3 bases and J lost 0, with 11 bases in between. The germline gives CDR1 GTSNPN, CDR2 SVGIG (reference sequence). The CDR3 runs to 14 residues. CDR3 sequence (DNA): TGTGCCTGGAGGGGAGACCAGTTGAACACTGAAGCTTTCTTT. It specifies CAWRGDQLNTEAFF.

V usage is TRBV25-1 and J usage is TRBJ2-4; TRBD1 agrees at 7 bases. V lost 2 bases and J lost 3; bases outside the gene matches: 4. The CDR3 totals 15 residues. The V gene's germline CDR1 is MGHDK and CDR2 SYGVNS. The DNA for the CDR3 is TGTGCCAGCAGTGAACTCGGACAGGACAAAAACATTCAGTACTTC. This codes for CASSELGQDKNIQYF.

The chain links TRBV28 to TRBJ1-5; 11 bases match TRBD1. Germline V gene data show CDR1 as MDHEN and CDR2 as SYDVKM. The J segment lost 7 bases and the V segment lost 5 bases, leaving 7 bases of the junction unmatched. The CDR3 covers 15 residues. The CDR3 coding sequence is TGTGCCAGCAGTCCCCCGGGACAGGGGGACCAGCCCCAGCATTTT. This sequence encodes CASSPPGQGDQPQHF.

The V gene is TRBV19, the J gene TRBJ1-4; possibly TRBD1 for D (5 bases). V dropped 7 bases and J dropped 5 bases, with 14 bases sitting between them. Per the germline V gene, CDR1 is LNHDA and CDR2 is SQIVND (reference sequence). This CDR3 contains 14 residues. The CDR3 DNA reads TGTGCCAGTACTCGAGACAGTAGAAATGAAAAACTGTTTTTT. Encoded protein: CASTRDSRNEKLFF.

This chain links TRBV27 with TRBJ2-3; the D is unclear. V lost 3 bases, J lost 1 base, and 11 bases lay in between. The CDR3 is 15 amino acids. Germline V gene sequence: CDR1 MNHEY, CDR2 SMNVEV (reference sequence). CDR3 coding DNA: TGTGCCAGCAGTTTGGCGGAGACCGGCACAGATACGCAGTATTTT. Protein product: CASSLAETGTDTQYF.

The V gene is TRBV5-4, the J gene TRBJ1-4; possibly TRBD1 for D (5 bases). With 0 bases removed from V and 6 bases from J, the gap between germline ends came to 12 bases. The CDR3 has 15 residues. Germline lookup yields CDR1 SGHNT and CDR2 YYREEE (reference sequence). CDR3 DNA sequence: TGTGCCAGCAGCTTGGAGATGGGGCTGGATGAAAAACTGTTTTTT. Protein: CASSLEMGLDEKLFF.

The chain carries TRBV6-2 or TRBV6-3 and TRBJ2-5; D not resolved. Germline-derived CDR1 and CDR2 are MNHEY and SVGEGT. The CDR3 length is 13 residues. V lost 5 bases, J lost 5 bases, and 12 bases lay in between. The CDR3 loop is CASSRGHRETQYF. The CDR3 coding sequence is TGTGCCAGCAGTCGCGGCCATAGGGAGACCCAGTACTTC.

The chain has TRBV6-2 or TRBV6-3 and TRBJ1-5, with 7 bases aligning to TRBD1. Germline V lookup: CDR1 MNHEY, CDR2 SVGEGT. The CDR3 has 15 residues. Unmatched junction bases numbered 1, after V lost 0 bases and J lost 2 bases. CDR3 sequence: CASSYSGTGNQPQHF. CDR3 sequence (DNA): TGTGCCAGCAGTTACTCGGGGACAGGCAATCAGCCCCAGCATTTT.

The chain uses TRBV6-2 or TRBV6-3 and TRBJ1-3; D may be TRBD1 (5 bases). Germline V gene data show CDR1 as MNHEY and CDR2 as SVGEGT. The CDR3 has 15 amino acids. V was pared by 2 bases and J by 0 bases, with 8 bases between. The CDR3, as DNA: TGTGCCAGCAGTTACCACAGGAGCTCTGGAAACACCATATATTTT. The encoded protein is CASSYHRSSGNTIYF.

The chain combines TRBV4-2 with TRBJ2-7; 7 nucleotides align to TRBD1. V lost 0 bases and J lost 3; bases outside the gene matches: 5. Germline CDR1 is LGHNA and CDR2 is YNFKEQ. The CDR3 is made up of 15 amino acids. The DNA of the CDR3 is TGTGCCAGCAGCCAAGATGTGGGACAGTACTACGAGCAGTACTTC. This translates into CASSQDVGQYYEQYF.

The chain carries TRBV5-4 and TRBJ1-2; 8 bases line up with TRBD1. V was clipped by 0 bases and J by 6 bases; unmatched bases: 10. The germline gives CDR1 SGHNT, CDR2 YYREEE (reference sequence). The CDR3 contains 16 residues. CDR3 sequence: CASSLAGQGAPDGYTF. CDR3 in DNA: TGTGCCAGCAGCTTGGCCGGGCAGGGGGCACCGGATGGCTACACCTTC.

The chain combines TRBV7-9 with TRBJ1-3; no definite D call. This CDR3 is 16 amino acids long. CDR1 and CDR2 from the germline V gene are SEHNR and FQNEAQ (reference sequence). Trimming removed 0 bases at V and 3 bases at J, with 12 bases between. CDR3 DNA sequence: TGTGCCAGCAGCTTAGCCCCCATAGTTCGTGGAAACACCATATATTTT. Translated, it gives CASSLAPIVRGNTIYF.

The chain links TRBV7-2 to TRBJ1-6; possibly TRBD1 for D (5 bases). V gave up 5 bases and J gave up 0 bases, with 11 bases separating them. Germline loops: CDR1 SGHTA, CDR2 FQGNSA. The CDR3 loop spans 16 amino acids. CDR3 sequence: CASSPRQSSYNSPLHF. CDR3 nucleotide sequence: TGTGCCAGCAGCCCCCGACAGAGCTCCTATAATTCACCCCTCCACTTT.

The rearrangement uses TRBV4-3 and TRBJ1-5; possible D gene TRBD1, 6 bases. The V and J ends lost 0 bases and 6 bases respectively, with 18 bases between them. Germline V CDR1 and CDR2: LGHNA, YSLEER. This CDR3 has 17 residues. In DNA, the CDR3 is TGCGCCAGCAGCCAAGATCTTATTGCGGGGGCGGGTCAGCCCCAGCATTTT. Translated, it gives CASSQDLIAGAGQPQHF.

This clone was recorded once. The chain is built from TRBV6-2 or TRBV6-3 and TRBJ2-5; D is ambiguous. Germline CDR1 reads MNHEY; CDR2 reads SVGEGT. This CDR3 comprises 13 residues. Trimming left V 4 bases short and J 5 bases short, with 11 bases between. The CDR3 DNA reads as TGTGCCAGCAGTTCTTCTAGTTGGGAGACCCAGTACTTC. The encoded protein is CASSSSSWETQYF.